This T cell receptor beta chain was sequenced for a study of T cells after posttransplantation cyclophosphamide. Study observations and caveats: Donor-recipient repertoire similarity was low at 1-2 months, rising over year one. Tissue-infiltrating T cells from skin or gut overlapped little with blood T cells.

Here immunoSEQ multiplex PCR was the method, and the copy in TCRdb shows in-frame clones only, minus some. The sample holds about 52,000 clones, 94% seen once. The CDR3 is 13 amino acids. Trimming left V 4 bases short and J 8 bases short, with 11 bases between. Germline V gene lookup returns CDR1 MNHNS and CDR2 SASEGT. In this sample, this clone turned up once. No antigen is known for it. The source material was PBMCs. J is TRBJ2-2 and V is TRBV6-1; maybe TRBD1 (6 bases). This TCR came from a woman in her twenties or thirties in good health and a related stem cell transplant donor. CDR3 DNA sequence: TGTGCCAGCAGTGGACAGGAGAGGGGGGAGCTGTTTTTT. This encodes CASSGQERGELFF.